This TCR beta chain was found in a study of early T cells in non-severe SARS-CoV-2 infection. Findings and caveats of the study: Using VDJdb, the matching emphasized anti-spike CD8 responses while missing private and CD4 specificities.

The CDR3 is 14 residues long. Trimming took 2 bases from V and 1 from J, leaving 9 bases between them. Germline CDR1 is SGDLS and CDR2 is YYNGEE. TCRdb redid the calling of the 5' RACE reads with MiXCR, one entry per CDR3 protein. The table lists some 82,000 distinct CDR3 sequences, roughly an eighth of them singletons. In its sample, this clonotype was seen many times. Its antigen is undetermined. The sample comprised whole blood. The gene calls are TRBV9 and TRBJ1-1; D might be TRBD1 (5 bases). The clonotype comes from an adult who was a healthcare worker with PCR-confirmed SARS-CoV-2 infection or an uninfected control (not recorded which). CDR3: CASSVGLKNTEAFF. In nucleotides, the CDR3 is TGTGCCAGCAGCGTGGGACTTAAGAACACTGAAGCTTTCTTT.